Detailed here is one TCR beta chain. Its target is not known. This sample is drawn from a study of blood T cells in healthy people across ages. Study-wide points: Estimates of total diversity, which came from one million sequenced T cells, were considered to be underestimates.

In terms of origin and age, donors were healthy Caucasian individuals from Russia aged roughly 6 to 95. Drawn from each donor were roughly 9.4 milliliters of peripheral blood. J gave up 11 bases and V 1 base, and 19 bases lay outside the gene matches. This CDR3 spans 17 amino acids. The germline V gene encodes CDR1 SGHTA and CDR2 FQGNSA. PCR was performed a second time for roughly 7 to 11 cycles using a sample-barcoded 5' primer and a J-beta primer mix. At least 2.5 million CDR3-containing paired-end reads were obtained per sample. TCRdb redid the calling of the 5' RACE reads with MiXCR, one entry per CDR3 protein. The table has about 1,500,000 distinct CDR3 sequences, roughly 40% seen once.

Sequenced input: blood. This chain joins TRBV7-2 and TRBJ2-5; 7 positions match TRBD1. The receptor was isolated from a woman aged 18-29 years in good health. CDR3 in amino acids: CASSLGQGQSSYNEQYF. CDR3 nucleotides: TGTGCCAGCAGCTTAGGACAGGGCCAAAGCTCCTACAATGAGCAGTACTTC.